The clone carrying this T cell receptor (beta chain) was counted ten times or more. Bulk libraries came from a prior protocol with listed TCR primers. MiXCR, applied by TCRdb to the PCR reads, yields one record per CDR3 protein. The sample has approximately 670,000 distinct CDR3 sequences, 15% to 20% seen once. The germline V and J ends were trimmed by 0 bases and 5 bases, with 20 bases remaining between them. Germline V lookup: CDR1 DFQATT, CDR2 SNEGSKA (reference sequence). CDR3 length: 16 amino acids. The sample originates from a study of molecular identifiers for immune sequencing clone quantification.

The sample was naive CD8+ T cells from blood, with Jurkat cell RNA spiked in. The subset here: FACS-sorted CD8+CD4-CCR7+CD45RA+ naive T cells. The chain employs TRBV20-1 and TRBJ2-7, with D tentatively TRBD2 (6 bases). This TCR came from a human donor in good health. Some libraries in this study had Jurkat cell RNA spiked in. CDR3 DNA: TGCAGTGCTAGAGATTCTATTGGGGGGAGGTTGCACGAGCAGTACTTC. Amino acid sequence: CSARDSIGGRLHEQYF.